These 23 T cell receptor beta chains were all obtained from the same sample, sequenced in a study of T-cell reconstitution after alpha-beta-depleted transplantation in children (dated by TCRdb to about 2016). In light of the paper, this sample's treatment or condition label describes: allogeneic hematopoietic cell transplantation with graft depleted of TCRalphabeta T cells and CD19 B cells. Libraries were made using PCR. Sequencing instrument: Illumina HiSeq 2500. TCR libraries were prepared with molecular barcoding, using unique molecular identifiers to normalize TCRbeta repertoire quantification. The public reads were run again by TCRdb, first through fastp at Q25 and then through MiXCR, and only productive beta chains were kept. Rows are combined by CDR3 protein, so each entry shows the most common genes and DNA. This sample is represented by hundreds of thousands of distinct CDR3 sequences; 10% to 15% of them were singletons. The ten biggest clones cover around 2.2% of the sample.

This specimen was PBMCs, mostly from graft donor cells, taken 360 days after TCRalphabeta/CD19-depleted stem cell transplant. Source of these receptors: a male patient younger than 18 who had a stem cell transplant for acute myeloid leukemia, so the T cells may come from the graft donor.

In its sample, this clonotype was seen a few times. J is TRBJ2-3 and V is TRBV20-1, with TRBD2 as a possible D gene (5 bases). Germline-derived CDR1 and CDR2 are DFQATT and SNEGSKA (reference sequence). This CDR3 contains 13 residues. Here the CDR3 reads CSGAVDYTDTQYF. CDR3 nucleotides: TGCAGCGGAGCGGTCGACTACACAGATACGCAGTATTTT.

This clonotype turned up a few times. CDR3 DNA: TGTGCCAGCAGCTTAGCGCCTGGACAGGTGTACTTC. It encodes CASSLAPGQVYF. The chain has TRBV7-8 and TRBJ2-7, with TRBD1 matching 7 bases. The V and J ends lost 0 bases and 12 bases, in that order; junction bases with no gene match: 5. Germline V gene data show CDR1 as SGHVS and CDR2 as FQNEAQ. This CDR3 contains 12 residues.

This clonotype was seen a few times. V usage is TRBV20-1 and J usage is TRBJ1-2; possibly TRBD1 for D (6 bases). Deletions cut 6 bases from V and 0 bases from J, with 20 bases between. This CDR3 is 16 amino acids long. Germline lookup yields CDR1 DFQATT and CDR2 SNEGSKA (reference sequence). As DNA, the CDR3 is TGCAGTGCAAGCCCCGGGCAGGGGAGGGCTAACTATGGCTACACCTTC. Residues: CSASPGQGRANYGYTF.

Only a few counts were recorded for this clonotype. This sequence joins TRBV29-1 and TRBJ2-3; D uncertain. Germline-derived CDR1 and CDR2 are SQVTM and ANQGSEA. This CDR3 has 12 residues. V gave up 7 bases and J gave up 4 bases, with 12 bases separating them. The CDR3 is CSAQSGSDTQYF. The CDR3 coding sequence is TGCAGCGCCCAAAGTGGCTCAGATACGCAGTATTTT.

This chain connects TRBV20-1 to TRBJ2-7; 8 bases match TRBD2. Germline CDR1 is DFQATT and CDR2 is SNEGSKA (reference sequence). This CDR3 is 14 amino acids long. Trimming at V came to 2 bases and at J to 0 bases, leaving 3 bases not matched to a gene. For the CDR3, the DNA is TGCAGTGCTAGAATTAGCGGGATCTCCTACGAGCAGTACTTC. Protein sequence: CSARISGISYEQYF.

This clonotype was picked up a small number of times. The chain couples TRBV13 to TRBJ2-5; D perhaps matches TRBD2 (6 bases). In germline, CDR1 is PRHDT, CDR2 FYEKMQ (reference sequence). CDR3 length: 12 residues. V shed 10 bases and J shed 1 base, with 10 bases lying between them. As DNA, the CDR3 is TGTGCCACCGGGGGACTCCAAGAGACCCAGTACTTC. This gives the protein CATGGLQETQYF.

The J gene is TRBJ2-1, the V gene TRBV11-2, with 9 positions matching TRBD2. Per germline, CDR1 SGHAT and CDR2 FQNNGV. V lost 5 bases to trimming and J lost 9 bases; unmatched junction nucleotides: 11. CDR3 length: 15 residues. CDR3 DNA: TGTGCCAGCAGCCGCCCTCGCGGGGGGGCGATTGAGCAGTTCTTC. This gives the protein CASSRPRGGAIEQFF.

A few counts support this clonotype. The CDR3 spells CASSITSIPYNEQFF. The DNA of the CDR3 is TGTGCCAGTAGTATCACTAGCATCCCCTACAATGAGCAGTTCTTC. This chain links TRBV19 with TRBJ2-1; a weak D match, TRBD2 (6 bases). V shed 3 bases and J shed 2 bases, with 11 bases lying between them. Germline V gene data show CDR1 as LNHDA and CDR2 as SQIVND (reference sequence). CDR3 length: 15 residues.

The V gene is TRBV20-1, the J gene TRBJ2-3, with 7 bases identical to TRBD1. The CDR3 totals 16 residues. The ends lost 3 bases at V and 0 bases at J; junction bases unmatched: 9. The germline V gene has CDR1 DFQATT and CDR2 SNEGSKA (reference sequence). The CDR3: CSASTLTGLSTDTQYF. The CDR3 bases are TGCAGTGCTAGTACCTTGACAGGGCTTAGCACAGATACGCAGTATTTT.

The chain joins TRBV7-8 to TRBJ2-7, with D possibly matching TRBD2 (6 bases). This CDR3 is 15 amino acids long. V dropped 1 base and J dropped 1 base, with 11 bases sitting between them. Germline lookup yields CDR1 SGHVS and CDR2 FQNEAQ. The CDR3 nucleotides read TGTGCCAGCAGCTTAGAGGTGGGAGGATCCTACGAGCAGTACTTC. It yields the protein CASSLEVGGSYEQYF.

The V and J genes are TRBV28 and TRBJ2-7; 8 positions match TRBD1. V trimming: 3 bases; J trimming: 6 bases; junction bases outside the gene matches: 7. CDR3 length: 14 amino acids. Per germline, CDR1 MDHEN and CDR2 SYDVKM. CDR3 protein: CASSLDRVRGEQYF. The DNA for the CDR3 is TGTGCCAGCAGTTTGGACAGGGTCCGGGGCGAGCAGTACTTC.

The V and J genes are TRBV27 and TRBJ2-3; 13 nucleotides agree with TRBD2. V lost 5 bases to trimming and J lost 4 bases; unmatched junction nucleotides: 6. From germline, CDR1 is MNHEY and CDR2 SMNVEV (reference sequence). This CDR3 is 16 amino acids long. In DNA form, the CDR3 reads TGTGCCAGCAGTACCCTACTAGCGGGAGGGTCAGATACGCAGTATTTT. Translating it yields CASSTLLAGGSDTQYF.

This chain uses TRBV19 with TRBJ1-1; possibly TRBD1 for D (6 bases). The germline V and J ends were trimmed by 4 bases and 12 bases, with 18 bases remaining between them. Germline CDR1 reads LNHDA; CDR2 reads SQIVND (reference sequence). This CDR3 has 13 residues. This CDR3 reads CASSNLAGTTTFF. The CDR3 DNA sequence: TGTGCCAGTAGTAACCTCGCCGGGACAACGACTTTCTTT.

The V call is TRBV20-1, the J call TRBJ1-5; maybe TRBD1 (5 bases). Germline values: CDR1 DFQATT, CDR2 SNEGSKA (reference sequence). CDR3 size: 14 residues. V was trimmed by 1 base and J by 6 bases, leaving 13 bases between them. The CDR3 DNA is TGCAGTGCTAGAGTTACCCAGGGTGGTCAGCCCCAGCATTTT. Protein: CSARVTQGGQPQHF.

This clonotype was picked up a small number of times. V usage is TRBV20-1 and J usage is TRBJ2-7; D gene ambiguous. The CDR3 covers 14 residues. V lost 0 bases, J lost 3 bases, and 12 bases lay in between. The V gene's germline CDR1 is DFQATT and CDR2 SNEGSKA (reference sequence). For the CDR3, the DNA is TGCAGTGCTAGAGATCTTAAGAAGGTCTACGAGCAGTACTTC. Translated, it gives CSARDLKKVYEQYF.

This clonotype was observed a handful of times. CDR3 residues: CASSYLDRAYEQYF. CDR3 coding DNA: TGTGCCAGCAGTTACCTCGACAGGGCCTACGAGCAGTACTTC. The chain links TRBV6-5 to TRBJ2-7, with TRBD1 identical over 7 bases. CDR1 and CDR2 from the germline V gene are MNHEY and SVGAGI. V lost 2 bases, J lost 2 bases, and 3 bases stayed unmatched. CDR3 length equals 14 residues.

The chain combines TRBV27 with TRBJ2-7; 7 bases fit TRBD2. The CDR3 spans 16 residues. Germline assignment: CDR1 MNHEY and CDR2 SMNVEV (reference sequence). V lost 2 bases, J lost 4 bases, and 11 bases stayed unmatched. CDR3 region: CASSLIRSSGPYEQYF. The CDR3 DNA reads as TGTGCCAGCAGTTTAATACGGTCTAGCGGACCATACGAGCAGTACTTC.

The chain couples TRBV5-1 to TRBJ2-1; 10 bases fit TRBD2. CDR1 and CDR2 (germline): SGHRS, YFSETQ. This CDR3 is 15 amino acids long. The trim removed 5 bases at V and 6 bases at J, leaving 8 bases unmatched. The CDR3 sequence: CASRPSGLASNEQFF. Written as DNA, the CDR3 is TGCGCCAGCAGACCCTCGGGACTAGCGAGCAATGAGCAGTTCTTC. Drawing the rest from reference TRBV5-1 and TRBJ2-1, the complete variable domain is KAGVTQTPRYLIKTRGQQVTLSCSPISGHRSVSWYQQTPGQGLQFLFEYFSETQRNKGNFPGRFSGRQFSNSRSEMNVSTLELGDSALYLCASRPSGLASNEQFFGPGTRLTVL.

As to this clonotype: A read error is possible here, since a much larger clone lies one base away. The chain recombines TRBV20-1 with TRBJ1-1; 7 bases match TRBD1. Germline V CDR1 and CDR2: DFQATT, SNEGSKA (reference sequence). The length of the CDR3 is 13 residues. In DNA, the CDR3 is TGCAGTGCTCGACGACAGGGCGAGGATAAAGAGCCCTTT. It is translated as CSARRQGEDKEPF.

The table lists this clonotype with a few counts. V is TRBV29-1 and J is TRBJ2-7; 9 nucleotides agree with TRBD1. CDR1 and CDR2 from the germline V gene are SQVTM and ANQGSEA. There are 18 residues in the CDR3. V dropped 7 bases and J dropped 6; count of bases not matched to a gene: 25. CDR3 sequence reads: CSARAGTGLGLELGEQYF. The CDR3 DNA reads as TGCAGCGCAAGAGCCGGGACAGGGTTGGGCCTAGAACTGGGCGAGCAGTACTTC.

This clonotype has a handful of counts. The chain employs TRBV6-5 and TRBJ2-5; 9 bases are shared with TRBD1. CDR1 is MNHEY and CDR2 is SVGAGI in the germline V gene. This CDR3 is built from 16 residues. Trimming at V came to 2 bases and at J to 5 bases, leaving 9 bases not matched to a gene. The CDR3 nucleotides are TGTGCCAGCAGTTACGCCTACAGGGGGCGGTGGGAGACCCAGTACTTC. Its translation: CASSYAYRGRWETQYF.

In this sample, this clonotype turned up a few times. The V gene is TRBV9, the J gene TRBJ2-5, with 11 bases fitting TRBD1. CDR3 length: 16 amino acids. Germline CDR1 SGDLS, CDR2 YYNGEE. Trimming at V came to 5 bases and at J to 2 bases, leaving 8 bases not matched to a gene. The CDR3, as DNA: TGTGCCAGCAGTCCCGGACAGGGGGCGGTTCAAGAGACCCAGTACTTC. Its protein is CASSPGQGAVQETQYF.

The chain has TRBV4-3 and TRBJ2-3, with 8 bases fitting TRBD1. Trimming cost V 0 bases and J 4 bases; bases outside gene matches: 9. The CDR3 spans 17 residues. Germline assignment: CDR1 LGHNA and CDR2 YSLEER. The CDR3 protein is CASSQDRSDREADTQYF. The CDR3 coding sequence is TGCGCCAGCAGCCAAGACCGCTCGGACAGGGAAGCAGATACGCAGTATTTT.